This is a list of T cell receptor beta chains from one sample in a study of blood T cell repertoires in COVID-19. Only in-frame clones appear in the TCRdb table, and some are missing; sequencing was by immunoSEQ multiplex PCR. The repertoire has 240,000 or so clones, around four fifths of them found once; the top ten carry about 2%. The sample taken for sequencing was peripheral blood. All receptors derive from an elderly woman with acute or convalescent COVID-19. Both conserved end residues are part of each CDR3. Fields, in order: D gene, clone size, J gene, V gene, CDR3 protein, CDR3 DNA. A D gene is named only where the DNA matches it firmly. Size is omitted from some rows. Given values are once, few, many or a class for expanded clones.

TRBD1,-,TRBJ1-1,TRBV7-2,CASSLRGTERGNAEAFF,TGTGCCAGCAGCTTAAGGGGGACAGAAAGGGGAAATGCTGAAGCTTTCTTT
TRBD1,once,TRBJ2-2,TRBV6-5,CASKHDRDGTGELFF,TGTGCCAGCAAGCACGACAGGGACGGCACCGGGGAGCTGTTTTTT
TRBD1,-,TRBJ2-6,TRBV7-9,CASSAPGGGGANVLTF,TGTGCCAGCAGCGCCCCAGGGGGTGGTGGGGCCAACGTCCTGACTTTC
-,-,TRBJ2-7,TRBV5-1,CASSRDSTSSYEQYF,TGCGCCAGCAGCCGGGACTCTACCTCTTCCTACGAGCAGTACTTC
-,-,TRBJ1-1,TRBV6-5,CASSLQVNTEAFF,TGTGCCAGCAGCTTACAGGTGAACACTGAAGCTTTCTTT
-,-,TRBJ1-1,TRBV5-4,CASSLAVTNEAFF,TGTGCCAGCAGCTTGGCGGTCACGAATGAAGCTTTCTTT
TRBD2,-,TRBJ2-1,TRBV11-2,CASSLGGLAGVNEQFF,TGTGCCAGCAGCTTAGGCGGACTAGCGGGCGTTAATGAGCAGTTCTTC
-,-,TRBJ1-2,TRBV29-1,CSVDRIQGTWGYGYTF,TGCAGCGTAGACCGTATCCAGGGGACGTGGGGCTATGGCTACACCTTC
-,-,TRBJ2-4,TRBV11-3,CASSSGSAKNIQYF,TGTGCCAGCAGCTCGGGTTCAGCCAAAAACATTCAGTACTTC
-,-,TRBJ2-3,TRBV7-2,CASSLGAETDTQYF,TGTGCCAGCAGCTTAGGAGCCGAGACAGATACGCAGTATTTT
TRBD1,few,TRBJ2-7,TRBV7-8,CASSFGGQGPYEQYF,TGTGCCAGCAGCTTCGGGGGACAGGGGCCCTACGAGCAGTACTTC
-,-,TRBJ2-2,TRBV6-5,CASSYEQLNTGELFF,TGTGCCAGCAGTTATGAACAGTTGAACACCGGGGAGCTGTTTTTT
-,once,TRBJ2-7,TRBV9,CASSVDLTTGHKTYEQYF,TGTGCCAGCAGCGTAGACCTCACGACAGGCCATAAAACCTACGAGCAGTACTTC
-,-,TRBJ2-7,TRBV7-2,CASSPQVSSYEQYF,TGTGCCAGCAGCCCACAGGTTTCCTCCTACGAGCAGTACTTC
-,-,TRBJ2-5,TRBV3-1/TRBV3-2,CASSQRTGLKRETQYF,TGTGCCAGCAGCCAACGTACGGGACTCAAACGGGAGACCCAGTACTTC
TRBD2,-,TRBJ2-1,TRBV7-3,CASSRGTSGRNEQFF,TGTGCCAGCAGCCGTGGGACTAGCGGGAGGAATGAGCAGTTCTTC
TRBD1,-,TRBJ2-1,TRBV15,CATSRDRVGEQFF,TGTGCCACCAGCAGGGACAGGGTGGGTGAGCAGTTCTTC
-,few,TRBJ1-5,TRBV5-5,CASSPEGAGGQPQHF,TGTGCCAGCAGCCCTGAGGGCGCCGGGGGTCAGCCCCAGCATTTT
-,-,TRBJ1-1,TRBV2,CASSGREATEAFF,TGTGCCAGCAGTGGGCGAGAGGCCACTGAAGCTTTCTTT
-,few,TRBJ2-7,TRBV5-1,CASSVRGADRYEQYF,TGCGCCAGCAGCGTTCGGGGGGCAGATCGCTACGAGCAGTACTTC
-,-,TRBJ1-1,TRBV4-2,CASSQEAARQNTEAFF,TGTGCCAGCAGCCAAGAAGCGGCCAGGCAGAACACTGAAGCTTTCTTT
TRBD1,-,TRBJ1-4,TRBV2,CASSATGAKSEKLFF,TGTGCCAGCAGTGCCACAGGGGCTAAGAGTGAAAAACTGTTTTTT